The T cell receptor beta chain described here comes from a study of blood T cell repertoires in COVID-19. The V and J ends lost 0 bases and 7 bases respectively, with 16 bases between them. This CDR3 is built from 16 residues. Germline V CDR1 and CDR2: LNHNV, YYDKDF (reference sequence). Libraries were prepared by immunoSEQ multiplex PCR; TCRdb keeps only in-frame clonotypes and omits some of them. The data contain approximately 140,000 clones, about 83% of them singletons. Sequenced sample: PBMCs or T cells enriched from blood (not recorded which). This receptor was identified in a woman between 45 and 60 years old with acute COVID-19. The chain recombines TRBV15 with TRBJ2-4, with D tentatively TRBD2 (5 bases). This chain's CDR3 is CATSRDRFAGGNIQYF. DNA of the CDR3: TGTGCCACCAGCAGAGATCGATTCGCAGGCGGGAACATTCAGTACTTC.